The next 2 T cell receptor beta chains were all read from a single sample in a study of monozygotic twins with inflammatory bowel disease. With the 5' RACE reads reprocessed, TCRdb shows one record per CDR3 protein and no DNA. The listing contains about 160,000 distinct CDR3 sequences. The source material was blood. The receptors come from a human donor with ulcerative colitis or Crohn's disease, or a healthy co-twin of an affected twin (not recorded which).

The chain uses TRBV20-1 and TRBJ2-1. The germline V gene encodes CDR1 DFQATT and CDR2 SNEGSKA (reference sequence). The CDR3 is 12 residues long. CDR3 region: CSASVYNNEQFF.

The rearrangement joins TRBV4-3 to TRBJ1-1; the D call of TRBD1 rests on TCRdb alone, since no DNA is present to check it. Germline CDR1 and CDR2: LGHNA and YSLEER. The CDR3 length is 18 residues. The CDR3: CASSQPGWAGNMNTEAFF.